The 28 T cell receptor beta chains given below trace back to one sample, sequenced in a study of blood T cell repertoires in COVID-19. Measured with immunoSEQ multiplex PCR; TCRdb has only the in-frame clones, and not every one. The sample shows about 200,000 clones, 65% to 90% of them seen only once. The sequenced sample was PBMCs or T cells enriched from blood (not recorded which). These receptors were obtained from a woman aged 55-75 years with acute COVID-19.

V usage is TRBV12-3 or TRBV12-4 and J usage is TRBJ1-2; D unresolved. V was pared by 6 bases and J by 7 bases, with 15 bases between. This CDR3 spans 13 amino acids. The CDR3 nucleotides are TGTGCCAGCAGCGTTCCCCTACGCCCTGGCTACACCTTC. This codes for CASSVPLRPGYTF.

The chain uses TRBV3-1 (or the pseudogene TRBV3-2) and TRBJ2-7, with D perhaps matching TRBD1 (5 bases). Germline V lookup: CDR1 LGHDT, CDR2 YNNKEL (reference sequence). The CDR3 length is 15 residues. V lost 5 bases and J lost 4, with 18 bases in between. CDR3 in amino acids: CASSSGWTTEYEQYF. CDR3 coding DNA: TGTGCCAGCAGCTCAGGGTGGACAACGGAGTACGAGCAGTACTTC.

The V gene is TRBV9, the J gene TRBJ2-1; D gene ambiguous. The CDR3 totals 13 residues. Germline loops: CDR1 SGDLS, CDR2 YYNGEE. Trimming shortened V by 3 bases and J by 7 bases, and 11 bases separated the two germline ends. CDR3 DNA: TGTGCCAGCAGCGGACGACTTGGGAATGAGCAGTTCTTC. This encodes CASSGRLGNEQFF.

CDR3 sequence reads: CASSIGQTPGSDTQYF. DNA for the CDR3: TGTGCCAGTAGTATTGGCCAGACACCCGGTTCGGATACGCAGTATTTT. The rearrangement links TRBV19 to TRBJ2-3; the D is unclear. The V end was cut by 3 bases, the J end by 6 bases, with 19 bases between. The CDR3 is made up of 16 amino acids. Germline V gene data show CDR1 as LNHDA and CDR2 as SQIVND (reference sequence).

This rearrangement joins TRBV5-4 to TRBJ1-1; TRBD1 aligns across 7 bases. Losses at the gene ends were 9 bases for V and 6 bases for J; bases not matched to a gene: 11. Germline values: CDR1 SGHNT, CDR2 YYREEE (reference sequence). This CDR3 has 13 residues. The CDR3 DNA reads TGTGCCACCCGGACAGGAAGTAGGTCTGAAGCTTTCTTT. Translated: CATRTGSRSEAFF.

The rearrangement joins TRBV28 to TRBJ2-7; TRBD2 might be the D (7 bases). The germline CDR1 and CDR2 sequences are MDHEN and SYDVKM. The CDR3 has 14 residues. V shed 6 bases and J shed 4 bases, with 16 bases lying between them. As DNA, the CDR3 is TGTGCCAGCAGAAGGGGGGGGATCTTATACGAGCAGTACTTC. It translates to CASRRGGILYEQYF.

This chain connects TRBV11-2 to TRBJ1-3; unclear D gene. The germline V and J ends were trimmed by 2 bases and 7 bases, with 6 bases remaining between them. This CDR3 is built from 12 residues. Germline CDR1 SGHAT, CDR2 FQNNGV. The CDR3 DNA reads as TGTGCCAGCAGCTTACAACAGAACACCATATATTTT. It is translated as CASSLQQNTIYF. The full variable domain, rest sourced from reference TRBV11-2 and TRBJ1-3, is EAGVAQSPRYKIIEKRQSVAFWCNPISGHATLYWYQQILGQGPKLLIQFQNNGVVDDSQLPKDRFSAERLKGVDSTLKIQPAKLEDSAVYLCASSLQQNTIYFGEGSWLTVV.

The genes are TRBV6-5 and TRBJ1-2; D may be TRBD1 (6 bases). Looked up from germline, CDR1 is MNHEY and CDR2 is SVGAGI. V was cut by 6 bases and J by 6 bases, with 17 bases left in between. The CDR3 is 14 residues long. DNA of the CDR3: TGTGCCAGCAGGAACCAGGGGCGCTGGGATGGCTACACCTTC. It translates to CASRNQGRWDGYTF.

The genes are TRBV10-1 and TRBJ2-7; the match to TRBD2 covers 7 bases. Trimming removed 7 bases from V and 0 bases from J; junction bases left unmatched: 6. The CDR3 consists of 14 residues. Per the germline V gene, CDR1 is WNHNN and CDR2 is SYGVQD (reference sequence). CDR3 bases: TGCGCCAGCACGTCCGGGGGGTCCTCCTACGAGCAGTACGTC. Protein sequence: CASTSGGSSYEQYV.

This clone was observed once. The chain uses TRBV5-1 and TRBJ1-2; 9 bases are a match to TRBD1. CDR1 is SGHRS and CDR2 is YFSETQ in the germline V gene. The V and J ends lost 3 bases and 4 bases, in that order; junction bases with no gene match: 4. The CDR3 is 14 amino acids. The CDR3 protein is CASSSADRGYGYTF. Here the CDR3 DNA reads TGCGCCAGCAGCTCGGCGGACAGGGGCTATGGCTACACCTTC. The variable domain in full, completed from reference TRBV5-1 and TRBJ1-2, reads KAGVTQTPRYLIKTRGQQVTLSCSPISGHRSVSWYQQTPGQGLQFLFEYFSETQRNKGNFPGRFSGRQFSNSRSEMNVSTLELGDSALYLCASSSADRGYGYTFGSGTRLTVV.

This rearrangement joins TRBV7-6 to TRBJ2-6, with a weak D call TRBD1 (5 bases). In germline, CDR1 is SGHVS, CDR2 FNYEAQ. The CDR3 has 16 residues. The germline V and J ends were trimmed by 2 bases and 0 bases, with 8 bases remaining between them. CDR3 bases: TGTGCCAGCAGCTTAACAGGAAACTCTGGGGCCAACGTCCTGACTTTC. It yields the protein CASSLTGNSGANVLTF.

Only a few counts were recorded for this clone. The chain couples TRBV4-3 to TRBJ1-1; D is ambiguous. CDR3 length equals 14 residues. Between the trimmed V and J ends, which lost 1 base and 5 bases, there was a span of 11 bases. CDR1 and CDR2 from the germline V gene are LGHNA and YSLEER. CDR3 bases: TGCGCCAGCAGCCAAGTCGTCGGCGGGACTGAAGCTTTCTTT. This gives the protein CASSQVVGGTEAFF.

The chain couples TRBV19 to TRBJ1-2; 7 positions match TRBD1. Germline loops: CDR1 LNHDA, CDR2 SQIVND (reference sequence). CDR3 length: 13 residues. The ends lost 5 bases at V and 4 bases at J; junction bases unmatched: 4. CDR3 in amino acids: CASSRTGPYGYTF. The DNA of the CDR3 is TGTGCCAGTAGTCGGACAGGTCCCTATGGCTACACCTTC.

V is TRBV21-1 and J is TRBJ2-3; no check of the table's D call, TRBD2, against the DNA was made. TRBV21-1 is a pseudogene locus. The CDR3 has 12 amino acids. CDR3 sequence: CASSRRGDTQYF. Written as DNA, the CDR3 is TGTGCCAGCAGCCGGAGGGGAGATACGCAGTATTTT.

The J gene is TRBJ2-1, the V gene TRBV6-4, with TRBD2 identical over 7 bases. Trimming cost V 0 bases and J 15 bases; bases outside gene matches: 5. This CDR3 comprises 12 residues. The V gene's germline CDR1 is MRHNA and CDR2 SNTAGT. The CDR3 here is CASSDSGGRRFF. The CDR3 DNA reads as TGTGCCAGCAGTGACTCGGGAGGGAGGCGGTTCTTC.

This clone was seen only a few times. V gene TRBV19 combines with J gene TRBJ1-5; possible D gene TRBD1, 6 bases. Germline CDR1 reads LNHDA; CDR2 reads SQIVND (reference sequence). The V end was cut by 4 bases, the J end by 4 bases, with 17 bases between. The CDR3 has 16 residues. CDR3 DNA: TGTGCCAGTAGTAGCCCGCTCAGGGGCGAAAATCAGCCCCAGCATTTT. Translated: CASSSPLRGENQPQHF.

The chain employs TRBV27 and TRBJ2-3; 12 bases line up with TRBD2. After removal of 8 bases from V and 8 bases from J, the junction contained 8 bases not matched to a gene. CDR1 and CDR2 from the germline V gene are MNHEY and SMNVEV (reference sequence). CDR3 size: 14 residues. CDR3 sequence reads: CASRTSGAVRTQYF. In nucleotides, the CDR3 is TGTGCCAGCCGGACTAGCGGGGCGGTTCGTACGCAGTATTTT.

The chain combines TRBV5-1 with TRBJ2-1, with TRBD2 as a possible D gene (6 bases). V was clipped by 2 bases and J by 2 bases, with 14 bases between them. This CDR3 region has 16 residues. CDR1 SGHRS and CDR2 YFSETQ come from the germline V gene. Here the CDR3 DNA reads TGCGCCAGCAGCTTACTATCGACTAGGGCCTACAATGAGCAGTTCTTC. This gives the protein CASSLLSTRAYNEQFF.

The chain employs TRBV7-2 and TRBJ1-2; 8 positions match TRBD1. CDR1 SGHTA and CDR2 FQGNSA come from the germline V gene. The length of the CDR3 is 14 residues. J was trimmed by 5 bases and V by 7 bases; bases with no gene match: 9. DNA for the CDR3: TGTGCCAGCACCCCCGACAGGGGAGGGTATGGCTACACCTTC. Amino acids: CASTPDRGGYGYTF.

This sequence joins TRBV30 and TRBJ2-2, with a possible D match to TRBD2 (5 bases). Deletions cut 0 bases from V and 2 bases from J, with 16 bases between. The CDR3 is 17 residues long. CDR1 is GTSNPN, CDR2 SVGIG, per germline (reference sequence). The CDR3 DNA reads TGTGCCTGGAGTGTAAATAGATGGGCGGGTAACACCGGGGAGCTGTTTTTT. It specifies CAWSVNRWAGNTGELFF. Full variable domain (outside the CDR3, taken from reference TRBV30 and TRBJ2-2): SQTIHQWPATLVQPVGSPLSLECTVEGTSNPNLYWYRQAAGRGLQLLFYSVGIGQISSEVPQNLSASRPQDRQFILSSKKLLLSDSGFYLCAWSVNRWAGNTGELFFGEGSRLTVL.

The J gene is TRBJ1-2, the V gene TRBV5-1, with D uncertain. The V gene lost 0 bases and the J gene lost 8 bases, with 14 bases spanning the gap. The CDR3 sequence is 14 residues long. Germline V gene lookup returns CDR1 SGHRS and CDR2 YFSETQ. The CDR3 region is CASSLDLAVRGYTF. The CDR3, as DNA: TGCGCCAGCAGCTTGGATCTCGCAGTTCGCGGCTACACCTTC.

This CDR3 is CASSRDSYEQYF. Written as DNA, the CDR3 is TGTGCCAGCAGCCGCGACAGCTACGAGCAGTACTTC. This chain connects TRBV6-5 to TRBJ2-7, with a possible D match to TRBD1 (5 bases). Germline values: CDR1 MNHEY, CDR2 SVGAGI. V was cut by 6 bases and J by 3 bases, with 9 bases left in between. The CDR3 spans 12 residues.

This clone was seen a handful of times. The chain carries TRBV9 and TRBJ1-4, with unresolved D. CDR1 is SGDLS, CDR2 YYNGEE, per germline. V was clipped by 3 bases and J by 0 bases, with 15 bases between them. The CDR3 loop spans 17 amino acids. This CDR3 is CASSAGLKPATNEKLFF. CDR3 nucleotides: TGTGCCAGCAGCGCCGGTTTAAAACCTGCAACTAATGAAAAACTGTTTTTT.

As concerns this clone: Additional DNA sequences in this sample encode the identical CDR3. The V gene is TRBV5-1, the J gene TRBJ1-3; D might be TRBD1 (5 bases). The CDR3 is 15 residues long. Per germline, CDR1 SGHRS and CDR2 YFSETQ. With 0 bases removed from V and 4 bases from J, the gap between germline ends came to 11 bases. The CDR3 protein is CASSLGGQSGNTIYF. The CDR3 DNA follows: TGCGCCAGCAGCTTGGGTGGACAATCCGGAAACACCATATATTTT.

This clone was detected only once. The V call is TRBV14, the J call TRBJ1-6; D unclear. CDR1 and CDR2 from the germline V gene are SGHDN and FVKESK. The CDR3 covers 20 residues. V lost 0 bases to trimming and J lost 0 bases, with 18 bases between them. CDR3 sequence (DNA): TGTGCCAGCAGCCAAGATGGGCCCAGCGGTTGGGGCTCCTATAATTCACCCCTCCACTTT. It codes for CASSQDGPSGWGSYNSPLHF.

The V gene is TRBV6-5, the J gene TRBJ1-1, with TRBD1 matching over 8 bases. The length of the CDR3 is 15 residues. Germline CDR1 reads MNHEY; CDR2 reads SVGAGI. Germline trimming cut 2 bases from V and 7 bases from J; bases unmatched to any gene: 9. The CDR3 spells CASSYQLAGGGEAFF. The CDR3 bases are TGTGCCAGCAGTTACCAACTTGCAGGGGGCGGTGAAGCTTTCTTT.

In this sample, this clone turned up a few times. The chain combines TRBV3-1 (or the pseudogene TRBV3-2) with TRBJ1-2; D is perhaps TRBD1 (6 bases). The length of the CDR3 is 18 residues. V was clipped by 2 bases and J by 8 bases, with 27 bases between them. Germline lookup yields CDR1 LGHDT and CDR2 YNNKEL (reference sequence). The CDR3 DNA reads as TGTGCCAGCAGCCAAAGGCCCTCAACCCTACAGGGCCGAGGCGGCTACACCTTC. Its translation: CASSQRPSTLQGRGGYTF.

This clone was found many times. This chain joins TRBV4-2 and TRBJ1-2, with D possibly TRBD1 on 6 matching bases. The CDR3 has 16 amino acids. Germline V CDR1 and CDR2: LGHNA, YNFKEQ. With 1 base removed from V and 5 bases from J, the gap between germline ends came to 17 bases. The CDR3 sequence is CASSQGVREGGYGYTF. The CDR3 bases are TGTGCCAGCAGCCAAGGGGTAAGGGAAGGGGGATATGGCTACACCTTC.